Presented here are 5 T cell receptor beta chains from one specimen sequenced in a study of radiotherapy plus CTLA-4 blockade in lung cancer. Repertoires were generated with immunoSEQ multiplex PCR, while TCRdb's copy carries only in-frame clones and drops some. The sample consists of 15,000 to 20,000 clones, about 82% of them appearing once. Sequences were derived from peripheral blood, sampled from a patient treated with radiotherapy plus ipilimumab. The receptor source for this set is a human donor with non-small cell lung cancer whose response to radiotherapy plus ipilimumab could not be evaluated.

This clone has more than one count but fewer than ten. CDR3 loop: CASQQTGINTEAFF. The CDR3 DNA sequence: TGTGCCAGCCAACAGACAGGGATTAACACTGAAGCTTTCTTT. The chain links TRBV18 to TRBJ1-1, with 7 bases identical to TRBD1. Germline V gene lookup returns CDR1 KGHSH and CDR2 LQKENI. CDR3 length: 14 residues. V lost 8 bases and J lost 2; bases outside the gene matches: 8.

The V and J genes are TRBV1 and TRBJ2-7; TRBD2 is the table's D call, not checked against the DNA. TRBV1 is reported as a pseudogene. CDR3 length: 16 residues. The CDR3 region is CTSSLRVGGFPYEQYF. The CDR3 DNA is TGCACCAGCAGCCTTCGCGTCGGAGGCTTCCCCTACGAGCAGTACTTC.

The chain uses TRBV9 and TRBJ2-2; 8 positions match TRBD2. Looked up from germline, CDR1 is SGDLS and CDR2 is YYNGEE. The V segment lost 1 base and the J segment 6 bases; nucleotides outside the gene matches: 5. The CDR3 runs to 15 residues. CDR3 loop: CASSVSSGVAGELFF. The DNA for the CDR3 is TGTGCCAGCAGCGTAAGTAGCGGGGTCGCCGGGGAGCTGTTTTTT.

The V and J genes are TRBV2 and TRBJ1-2; TRBD1 is a possible D gene (6 bases). Trimming removed 11 bases from V and 4 bases from J, with 17 bases in between. CDR1 is SNHLY and CDR2 is FYNNEI in the germline V gene. This CDR3 spans 13 amino acids. CDR3 sequence reads: CADRQDVGYGYTF. CDR3 sequence (DNA): TGTGCCGACAGGCAGGACGTAGGCTATGGCTACACCTTC.

The V and J genes are TRBV5-4 and TRBJ2-3; 9 bases map to TRBD2. In germline, CDR1 is SGHNT, CDR2 YYREEE (reference sequence). With 1 base clipped from V and 0 bases from J, the junction kept 9 bases outside the gene matches. CDR3 length equals 18 residues. The CDR3 bases are TGTGCCAGCAGCTTGAGAAGCGGGGGGAACCCTAGCACAGATACGCAGTATTTT. Encoded protein: CASSLRSGGNPSTDTQYF.